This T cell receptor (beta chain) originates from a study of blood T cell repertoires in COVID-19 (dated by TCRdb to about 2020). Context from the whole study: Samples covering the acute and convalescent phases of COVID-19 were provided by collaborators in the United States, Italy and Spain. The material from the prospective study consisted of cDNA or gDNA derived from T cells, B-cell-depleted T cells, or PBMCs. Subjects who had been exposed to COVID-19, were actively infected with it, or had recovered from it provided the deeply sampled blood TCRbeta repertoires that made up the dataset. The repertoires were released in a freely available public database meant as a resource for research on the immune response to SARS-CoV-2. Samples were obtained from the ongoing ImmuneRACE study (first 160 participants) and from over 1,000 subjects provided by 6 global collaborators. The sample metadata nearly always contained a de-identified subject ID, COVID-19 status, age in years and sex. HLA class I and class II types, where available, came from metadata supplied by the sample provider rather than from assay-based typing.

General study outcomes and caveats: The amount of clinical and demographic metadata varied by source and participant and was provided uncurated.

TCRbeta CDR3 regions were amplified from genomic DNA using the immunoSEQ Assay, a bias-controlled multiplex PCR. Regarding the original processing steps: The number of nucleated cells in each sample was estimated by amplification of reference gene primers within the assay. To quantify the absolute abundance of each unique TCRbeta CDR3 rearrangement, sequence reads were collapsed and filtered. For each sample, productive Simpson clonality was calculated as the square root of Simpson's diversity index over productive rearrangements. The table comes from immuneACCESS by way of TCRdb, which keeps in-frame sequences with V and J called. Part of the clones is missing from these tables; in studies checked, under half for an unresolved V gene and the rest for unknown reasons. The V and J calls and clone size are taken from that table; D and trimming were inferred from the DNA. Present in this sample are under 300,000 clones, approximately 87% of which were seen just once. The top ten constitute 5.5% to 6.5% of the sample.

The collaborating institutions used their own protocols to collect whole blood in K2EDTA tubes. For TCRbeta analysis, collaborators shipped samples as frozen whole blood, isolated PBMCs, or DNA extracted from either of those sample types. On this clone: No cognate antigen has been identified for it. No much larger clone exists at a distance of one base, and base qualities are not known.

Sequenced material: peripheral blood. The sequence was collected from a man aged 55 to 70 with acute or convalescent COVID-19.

The DNA sequence is TGTGCCAGCAGCTTAGCGGTTGGTAGCGGGGAAGACGCGGATACGCAGTATTTT. The encoded protein is CASSLAVGSGEDADTQYF. The receptor chain draws on TRBV7-9 and TRBJ2-3, and TRBD2 matches 8 of the central bases. The germline V gene (reference sequence) yields SEHNR for CDR1 and FQNEAQ for CDR2. V is trimmed back by 0 bases and J by 6 bases, and the junction contains 14 bases that no gene match accounts for. There are 18 amino acids in the CDR3, from cysteine to phenylalanine inclusive. The CDR3 DNA has 54 bases and is translated from base 1.